The 3 T cell receptor beta chains in this list originate from one sample, sequenced in a study of human T cells and chemical hapten exposure. Specified time point: patch test 3, about 24 weeks after DPC sensitization. Treatment of the sample: therapeutic diphenylcyclopropenone sensitization with weekly scalp DPC. From the RACE reads, TCRdb called clonotypes with MiXCR, one entry per CDR3 protein. Of some 32,000 distinct CDR3 sequences listed, over 4.5% are singletons. The sample consisted of whole blood, taken in connection with sensitization to the hapten diphenylcyclopropenone (DPC). The receptors here all came from a man aged 30-40 years with alopecia areata. Some clones in this sample may be carry-over from other donors' samples.

This clonotype was seen a few times. The chain combines TRBV28 with TRBJ2-3; 7 positions match TRBD1. This CDR3 has 12 amino acids. The J segment lost 3 bases and the V segment lost 7 bases, leaving 1 base of the junction unmatched. The germline V gene has CDR1 MDHEN and CDR2 SYDVKM. The CDR3 region is CASKTGTDTQYF. The CDR3 region has the DNA TGTGCCAGCAAGACAGGGACAGATACGCAGTATTTT.

This clonotype was observed at least ten times. The chain has TRBV7-9 and TRBJ2-1; 7 bases are shared with TRBD1. Germline CDR1 and CDR2: SEHNR and FQNEAQ (reference sequence). After removal of 8 bases from V and 13 bases from J, the junction contained 23 bases not matched to a gene. CDR3 size: 16 residues. The CDR3 DNA follows: TGTGCCAGCTCACAGGGGACGTCCTTCAATGAGCAGTTCCAGTTCTTC. Translated, it gives CASSQGTSFNEQFQFF.

This clonotype showed up many times. The chain recombines TRBV30 with TRBJ1-2, with D perhaps matching TRBD1 (6 bases). CDR3 length: 14 residues. Germline loops: CDR1 GTSNPN, CDR2 SVGIG (reference sequence). The V and J ends lost 3 bases and 3 bases respectively, with 14 bases between them. The CDR3 loop reads CAWRAGDAYYGYTF. DNA of the CDR3: TGTGCCTGGAGGGCAGGGGATGCCTACTATGGCTACACCTTC. Using reference TRBV30 and TRBJ1-2 for the parts outside the CDR3, the full variable domain is SQTIHQWPATLVQPVGSPLSLECTVEGTSNPNLYWYRQAAGRGLQLLFYSVGIGQISSEVPQNLSASRPQDRQFILSSKKLLLSDSGFYLCAWRAGDAYYGYTFGSGTRLTVV.